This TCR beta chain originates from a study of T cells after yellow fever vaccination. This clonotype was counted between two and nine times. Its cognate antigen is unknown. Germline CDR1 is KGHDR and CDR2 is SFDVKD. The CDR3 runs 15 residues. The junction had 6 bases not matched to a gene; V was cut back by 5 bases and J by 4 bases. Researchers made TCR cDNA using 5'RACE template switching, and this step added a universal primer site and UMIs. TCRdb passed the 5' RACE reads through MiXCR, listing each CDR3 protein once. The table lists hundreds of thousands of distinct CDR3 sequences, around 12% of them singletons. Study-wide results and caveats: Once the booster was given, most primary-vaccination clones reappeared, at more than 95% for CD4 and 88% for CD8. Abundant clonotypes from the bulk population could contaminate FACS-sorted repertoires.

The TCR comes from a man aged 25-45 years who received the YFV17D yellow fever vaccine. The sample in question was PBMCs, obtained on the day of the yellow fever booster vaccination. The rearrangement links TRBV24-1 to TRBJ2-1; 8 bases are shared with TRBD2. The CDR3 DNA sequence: TGTGCCACCAGTGCCGCGGGAGGTCGGTACAATGAGCAGTTCTTC. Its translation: CATSAAGGRYNEQFF.